This T cell receptor (beta chain) is from a study of cytomegalovirus exposure and HLA in healthy donors. The data were produced by immunoSEQ multiplex PCR, yet TCRdb's version contains in-frame clones alone and is incomplete. The repertoire holds roughly 130,000 clones, 80% to 90% seen once, with less than 3.5% in the top ten. Findings of the study overall: The tendency of first-cohort TCR clusters to co-occur in the 130 or so validation repertoires was identified by a subsequent analysis. Among TCR sequences, most were rare, though some public TCRs appeared in many donors. The CMV antigen specificity of three CMV-associated chains was confirmed through in vitro analysis.

The CDR3 runs to 17 residues. The V and J ends lost 5 bases and 4 bases, in that order; junction bases with no gene match: 14. Germline CDR1 and CDR2: SGHVS and FNYEAQ. Concerning this clone itself: Its antigen is undetermined.

The sequencing input was PBMCs. The V and J genes are TRBV7-6 and TRBJ1-1; 9 nucleotides align to TRBD1. This TCR was sampled from a man between 18 and 35 years old in good health and CMV-seronegative. The CDR3 DNA is TGTGCCAGCAGCCCAGGGACAGGGATCTTCAGGGGCACTGAAGCTTTCTTT. Translating it yields CASSPGTGIFRGTEAFF. The full variable domain, its missing parts supplied by reference TRBV7-6 and TRBJ1-1, is GAGVSQSPRYKVTKRGQDVALRCDPISGHVSLYWYRQALGQGPEFLTYFNYEAQQDKSGLPNDRFSAERPEGSISTLTIQRTEQRDSAMYRCASSPGTGIFRGTEAFFGQGTRLTVV.